This T cell receptor (beta chain) was obtained from a study of T cells in Graves' hyperthyroidism and ophthalmopathy. Looking at the study overall: Any treatment followed the collection of peripheral blood at initial diagnosis.

Patients with uncontrolled infections, other autoimmune diseases, pregnancy or lactation were excluded. Using approximately 10 ml of fresh peripheral blood, PBMCs were prepared. The CDR3 covers 13 residues. V lost 3 bases to trimming and J lost 6 bases; unmatched junction nucleotides: 4. Germline assignment: CDR1 KGHSH and CDR2 LQKENI. The CDR3 regions of TCR beta were amplified from RNA transcripts. Carried out on the TCR CDR3, a first-round RT-PCR used the HTBI primer set. TCRdb ran MiXCR on the multiplex PCR reads and lists one entry per CDR3 protein. The sample contains roughly 650,000 distinct CDR3 sequences, around 16% of which appear only once. The table lists this clonotype with many counts. Its specificity is unknown. The study's findings and limits: Researchers report that a 13 V-J model separated ophthalmopathy from stable hyperthyroidism.

The chain links TRBV18 to TRBJ1-2; 7 bases fit TRBD1. Sample: blood. This receptor was identified in a woman aged 35 to 49 with Graves' ophthalmopathy. The CDR3: CASSPGQNNGYTF. The DNA for the CDR3 is TGTGCCAGCTCACCGGGACAGAACAATGGCTACACCTTC.